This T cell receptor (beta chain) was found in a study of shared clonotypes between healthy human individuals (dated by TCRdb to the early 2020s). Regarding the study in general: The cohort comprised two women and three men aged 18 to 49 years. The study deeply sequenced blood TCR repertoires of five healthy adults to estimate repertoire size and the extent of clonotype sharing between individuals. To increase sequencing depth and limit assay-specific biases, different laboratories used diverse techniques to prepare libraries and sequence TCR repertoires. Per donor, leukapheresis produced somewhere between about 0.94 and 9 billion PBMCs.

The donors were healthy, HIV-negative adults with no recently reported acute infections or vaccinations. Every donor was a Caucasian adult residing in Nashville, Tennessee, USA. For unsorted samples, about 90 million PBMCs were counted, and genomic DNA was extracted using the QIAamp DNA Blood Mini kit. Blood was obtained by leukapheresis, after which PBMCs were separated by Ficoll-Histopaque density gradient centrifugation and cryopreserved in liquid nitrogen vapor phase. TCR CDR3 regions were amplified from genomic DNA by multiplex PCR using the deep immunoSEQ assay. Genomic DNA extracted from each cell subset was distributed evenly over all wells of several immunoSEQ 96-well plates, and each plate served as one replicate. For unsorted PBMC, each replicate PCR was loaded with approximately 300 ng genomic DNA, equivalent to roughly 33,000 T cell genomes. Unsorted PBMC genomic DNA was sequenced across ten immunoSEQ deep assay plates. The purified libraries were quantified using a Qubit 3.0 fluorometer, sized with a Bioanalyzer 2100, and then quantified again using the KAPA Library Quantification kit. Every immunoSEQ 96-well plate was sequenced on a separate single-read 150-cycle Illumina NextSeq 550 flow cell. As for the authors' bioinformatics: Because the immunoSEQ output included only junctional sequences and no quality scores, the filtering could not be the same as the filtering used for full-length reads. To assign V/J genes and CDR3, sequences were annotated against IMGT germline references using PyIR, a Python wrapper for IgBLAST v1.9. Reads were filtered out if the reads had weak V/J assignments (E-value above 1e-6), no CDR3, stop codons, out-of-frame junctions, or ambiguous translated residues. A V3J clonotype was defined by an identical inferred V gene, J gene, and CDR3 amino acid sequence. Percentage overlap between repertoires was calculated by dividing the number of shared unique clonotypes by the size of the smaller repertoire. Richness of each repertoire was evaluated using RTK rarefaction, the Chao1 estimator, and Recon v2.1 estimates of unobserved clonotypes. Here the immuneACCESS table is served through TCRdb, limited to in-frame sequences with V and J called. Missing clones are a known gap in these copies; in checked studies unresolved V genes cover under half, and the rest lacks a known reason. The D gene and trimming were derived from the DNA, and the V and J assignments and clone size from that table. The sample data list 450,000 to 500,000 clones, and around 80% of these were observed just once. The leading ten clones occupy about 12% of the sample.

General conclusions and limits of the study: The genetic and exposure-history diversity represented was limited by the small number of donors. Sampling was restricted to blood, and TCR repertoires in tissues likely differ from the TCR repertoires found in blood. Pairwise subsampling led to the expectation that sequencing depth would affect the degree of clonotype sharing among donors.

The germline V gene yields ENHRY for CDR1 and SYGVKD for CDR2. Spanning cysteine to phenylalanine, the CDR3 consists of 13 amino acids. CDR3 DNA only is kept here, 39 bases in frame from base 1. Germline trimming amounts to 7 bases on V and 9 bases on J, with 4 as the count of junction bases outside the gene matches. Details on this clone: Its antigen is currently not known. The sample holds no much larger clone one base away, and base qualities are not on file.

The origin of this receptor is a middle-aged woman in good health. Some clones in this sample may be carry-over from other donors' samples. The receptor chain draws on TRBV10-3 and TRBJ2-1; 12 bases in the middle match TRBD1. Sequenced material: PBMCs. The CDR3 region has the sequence CAITGTGGTEQFF. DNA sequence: TGTGCCATCACCGGGACAGGGGGCACTGAGCAGTTCTTC.